Listed below are T cell receptor beta chains from one sample, sequenced in a study of cytomegalovirus exposure and HLA in healthy donors. The protocol was immunoSEQ multiplex PCR, while the TCRdb copy is restricted to in-frame clones and leaves out a portion. In the table there are 250,000 to 350,000 clones, over 85% of which are singletons. The sequenced sample consisted of PBMCs. The receptors come from a woman between 18 and 29 years old in good health and CMV-seronegative. CDR3s include the opening cysteine and the closing phenylalanine or tryptophan. Fields, in order: J gene, V gene, CDR3 protein.

j_call: TRBJ2-1
v_call: TRBV6-1
cdr3_aa: CASSEGGGAYNEQFF

j_call: TRBJ2-1
v_call: TRBV4-1
cdr3_aa: CASSRRGNYNEQFF

j_call: TRBJ2-7
v_call: TRBV10-3
cdr3_aa: CAISGDRTYEQYF

j_call: TRBJ2-6
v_call: TRBV11-1
cdr3_aa: CASTSGLSGANVLTF

j_call: TRBJ1-2
v_call: TRBV5-4
cdr3_aa: CASSSGTGPINYGYTF

j_call: TRBJ1-6
v_call: TRBV2
cdr3_aa: CASAAGTGGKSPLHF

j_call: TRBJ2-7
v_call: TRBV25-1
cdr3_aa: CASSEGGSYEQYF

j_call: TRBJ1-2
v_call: TRBV6-5
cdr3_aa: CASSYDRVLGYTF

j_call: TRBJ2-5
v_call: TRBV7-9
cdr3_aa: CASSSTLAGGRQETQYF

j_call: TRBJ2-1
v_call: TRBV19
cdr3_aa: CASSTITAGKSYNEQFF

j_call: TRBJ2-1
v_call: TRBV25-1
cdr3_aa: CASSMQGYEQFF

j_call: TRBJ2-1
v_call: TRBV4-1
cdr3_aa: CASSPGTSGGAYNEQFF

j_call: TRBJ2-7
v_call: TRBV5-1
cdr3_aa: CASSYRVSYEQYF

j_call: TRBJ1-2
v_call: TRBV2
cdr3_aa: CASRPRTGGTYGYTF

j_call: TRBJ2-3
v_call: TRBV2
cdr3_aa: CASKRTDADTQYF

j_call: TRBJ2-7
v_call: TRBV18
cdr3_aa: CASSYAAENYEQYF

j_call: TRBJ2-2
v_call: TRBV27
cdr3_aa: CASSQYFRDSTNTGELFF

j_call: TRBJ1-2
v_call: TRBV7-2
cdr3_aa: CASSRQGSADGYTF

j_call: TRBJ1-1
v_call: TRBV5-4
cdr3_aa: CASGAGLNTEAFF

j_call: TRBJ2-5
v_call: TRBV5-3
cdr3_aa: CARSGTSGGAGETQYF

j_call: TRBJ2-3
v_call: TRBV10-3
cdr3_aa: CAIRRLATDTQYF

j_call: TRBJ2-7
v_call: TRBV5-4
cdr3_aa: CASSLDPGVYEQYF

j_call: TRBJ2-5
v_call: TRBV5-4
cdr3_aa: CASSPRHRDRGEWETQYF

j_call: TRBJ1-1
v_call: TRBV5-4
cdr3_aa: CASSLTGEEAFF

j_call: TRBJ2-7
v_call: TRBV5-1
cdr3_aa: CASSFGGGAREQYF

j_call: TRBJ2-7
v_call: TRBV5-6
cdr3_aa: CASSLGQGFVGSYEQYF

j_call: TRBJ1-5
v_call: TRBV7-8
cdr3_aa: CASSRIGQGRNQPQHF

j_call: TRBJ2-7
v_call: TRBV6-1
cdr3_aa: CASRPGQGGEQYF

j_call: TRBJ2-1
v_call: TRBV2
cdr3_aa: CATIPSGLSGDEQFF

j_call: TRBJ1-1
v_call: TRBV5-1
cdr3_aa: CASSLVVNTEAFF

j_call: TRBJ1-5
v_call: TRBV6-5
cdr3_aa: CASSYSMTGNQPQHF

j_call: TRBJ2-1
v_call: TRBV7-3
cdr3_aa: CASSLNGGAGNEQFF

j_call: TRBJ1-6
v_call: TRBV7-9
cdr3_aa: CASSGSSYNSPLHF

j_call: TRBJ2-1
v_call: TRBV2
cdr3_aa: CASTLGLAGVEQFF

j_call: TRBJ2-1
v_call: TRBV7-3
cdr3_aa: CASSKLAGSYNEQFF

j_call: TRBJ2-7
v_call: TRBV2
cdr3_aa: CATIPGGGLGEQYF

j_call: TRBJ2-5
v_call: TRBV9
cdr3_aa: CASSVGEGMRETQYF

j_call: TRBJ2-3
v_call: TRBV4-1
cdr3_aa: CASSQKTGLAGDTQYF

j_call: TRBJ2-7
v_call: TRBV4-1
cdr3_aa: CASSQLGGGYEQYF

j_call: TRBJ2-3
v_call: TRBV7-9
cdr3_aa: CASSLVIGTSGETDTQYF

j_call: TRBJ2-5
v_call: TRBV4-2
cdr3_aa: CASSLVNGETQYF

j_call: TRBJ2-5
v_call: TRBV5-4
cdr3_aa: CASSPGTGGKETQYF

j_call: TRBJ1-1
v_call: TRBV7-3
cdr3_aa: CASSLLGPNTEAFF

j_call: TRBJ1-4
v_call: TRBV30
cdr3_aa: CAWSTGGIEKLFF

j_call: NA
v_call: TRBV5-1
cdr3_aa: CASSSSLTSGGQYEQYF

j_call: TRBJ1-5
v_call: TRBV27
cdr3_aa: CASSLRVGFNQPQHF

j_call: TRBJ1-1
v_call: TRBV15
cdr3_aa: CATSRTVNTEAFF

j_call: TRBJ1-5
v_call: TRBV12-5
cdr3_aa: CASGDSYQPQHF